This is a list of T cell receptor beta chains from one sample in a study of metastatic and nonmetastatic thyroid tumors. From the PCR reads, TCRdb re-called clones with MiXCR. The repertoire holds fewer than 20,000 clones, with about 4% as singletons. Sequencing input: tumor tissue. These receptors were obtained from a female donor with papillary thyroid cancer or a benign thyroid nodule (not recorded which). Some clones in this sample may be carry-over from other donors' samples. The CDR3 runs from the conserved cysteine through the conserved F or W. Fields, in order: J gene, D gene, clone size, V gene, CDR3 DNA, CDR3 protein. The D gene is left open where the match is weak. Size tells how often a clone was seen (once, few, many) or the class of an expanded clone, and some rows leave it out.

TRBJ1-1,NA,NA,TRBV12-3/TRBV12-4,TGTGCCAGCCTTCTCGGTAAGAACACTGAAGCTTTCTTT,CASLLGKNTEAFF
TRBJ1-2,NA,NA,TRBV6-1,TGTGCCAGCAGTGAACGAGGGAATCCTTCCTATGGCTACACCTTC,CASSERGNPSYGYTF
TRBJ2-5,TRBD2,few,TRBV2,TGTGCCAGCACCCGGACCCCTCTAGCGGGAGTAAGCCAAGAGACCCAGTACTTC,CASTRTPLAGVSQETQYF
TRBJ1-4,NA,NA,TRBV28,TGTGCCAGCAGTTGGACGGCCCCGAATGAAAAACTGTTTTTT,CASSWTAPNEKLFF
TRBJ1-2,NA,many,TRBV18,TGTGCCAGCTCACCAGACGAGAACTATGGCTACACCTTC,CASSPDENYGYTF
TRBJ2-7,TRBD1,NA,TRBV28,TGTGCCAGCAGTGATCCGGGACAGGTCTACGAGCAGTACTTC,CASSDPGQVYEQYF
TRBJ1-2,TRBD1,NA,TRBV4-1,TGCGCCAGCAGCCGCGTAGGACAGGGGAGGAACTATGGCTACACCTTC,CASSRVGQGRNYGYTF
TRBJ1-1,TRBD1,NA,TRBV6-1,TGTGCCAGCAGGCGGACAGGGGACACTGAAGCTTTCTTT,CASRRTGDTEAFF
TRBJ1-2,TRBD1,few,TRBV10-3,TGTGCCATCAGCGACCGACAGGGCGGAGGCTACACCTTC,CAISDRQGGGYTF
TRBJ2-7,TRBD2,medium-sized,TRBV30,TGTGCCACCACGGATTCGGGGGGACGGCAGTACTTC,CATTDSGGRQYF
TRBJ1-4,TRBD1,NA,TRBV9,TGTGCTAGCAGCGGTGAACCCGGGACAGGGGGTGAAAAACTGTTTTTT,CASSGEPGTGGEKLFF
TRBJ1-2,TRBD1,NA,TRBV11-3,TGTGCCAGCAGCCCAGACAGGGTCTATGGCTACACCTTC,CASSPDRVYGYTF
TRBJ1-5,NA,few,TRBV7-2,TGTGCCAGCAGCTCGGGACCCGGACAGATCAATCAGCCCCAGCATTTT,CASSSGPGQINQPQHF
TRBJ2-2,TRBD2,NA,TRBV20-1,TGCAGTGCTTCCCGTGGGGGAGGGGAAAACACCGGGGAGCTGTTTTTT,CSASRGGGENTGELFF
TRBJ2-7,TRBD1,medium-sized,TRBV6-1,TGTGCCAGCAGGAGCATCCGGACAGGGGGAGACGAGCAGTACTTC,CASRSIRTGGDEQYF
TRBJ2-7,NA,few,TRBV20-1,TGCAGTGCTAGCGCGGACAGATACGAGCAGTACTTC,CSASADRYEQYF
TRBJ1-5,NA,medium-sized,TRBV2,TGTGCCAGCAGTACGGCGGGGGGCGAGCAGCCCCAGCATTTT,CASSTAGGEQPQHF